This T cell receptor beta chain is from a study of blood T cell repertoires in COVID-19. Assay used: immunoSEQ multiplex PCR; TCRdb lists only in-frame clones, some missing. The sample includes roughly 170,000 clones, around 78% seen only once; the top ten take around 4.3%. This CDR3 region has 10 residues. From germline, CDR1 is MDHEN and CDR2 SYDVKM. V lost 10 bases, J lost 8 bases, and 11 bases lay in between. This clone came up a few times. The TCR sequence derives from a woman in her 50s who had recovered from COVID-19. Sequencing was carried out using PBMCs or T cells enriched from blood (not recorded which). V gene TRBV28 combines with J gene TRBJ1-2, with D tentatively TRBD1 (6 bases). The CDR3 reads CATGQGGYTF. CDR3 sequence (DNA): TGTGCCACCGGTCAGGGGGGCTACACCTTC.